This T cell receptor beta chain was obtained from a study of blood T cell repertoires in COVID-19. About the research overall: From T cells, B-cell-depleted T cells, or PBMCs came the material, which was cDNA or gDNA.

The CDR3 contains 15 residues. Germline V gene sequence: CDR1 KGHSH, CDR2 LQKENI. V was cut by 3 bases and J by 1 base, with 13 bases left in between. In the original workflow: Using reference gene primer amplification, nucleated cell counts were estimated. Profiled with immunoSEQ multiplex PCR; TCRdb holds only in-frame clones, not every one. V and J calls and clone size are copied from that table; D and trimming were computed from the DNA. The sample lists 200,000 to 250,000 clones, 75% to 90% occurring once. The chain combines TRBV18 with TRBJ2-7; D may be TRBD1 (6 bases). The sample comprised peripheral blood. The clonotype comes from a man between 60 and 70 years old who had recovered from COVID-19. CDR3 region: CASSPSQGGSYEQYF. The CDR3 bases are TGTGCCAGCTCACCTTCACAGGGTGGGTCCTACGAGCAGTACTTC.